This TCR beta chain was identified during a study of PD-L1 blockade in urothelial cancer. Overall study results and limits: Below-median pretreatment blood TCR clonality was a predictor of better survival.

As to this clone: Its target is not known.

The CDR3 spans 13 residues. Germline V gene data show CDR1 as SGHAT and CDR2 as FQDESV (reference sequence). Between the trimmed V and J ends, which lost 4 bases and 4 bases, there was a span of 10 bases. Method: immunoSEQ multiplex PCR; TCRdb's copy keeps in-frame clones and lacks some. The profile shows over 50,000 clones, around 84% of them singletons. The sample here was PBMCs, taken around atezolizumab (anti-PD-L1) treatment. This TCR came from a man aged 45-65 years with urothelial cancer. The chain carries TRBV11-1 and TRBJ1-2; unclear D gene. CDR3 bases: TGTGCCAGCAGCTCGGAGGGTTTCTATGGCTACACCTTC. It translates to CASSSEGFYGYTF.